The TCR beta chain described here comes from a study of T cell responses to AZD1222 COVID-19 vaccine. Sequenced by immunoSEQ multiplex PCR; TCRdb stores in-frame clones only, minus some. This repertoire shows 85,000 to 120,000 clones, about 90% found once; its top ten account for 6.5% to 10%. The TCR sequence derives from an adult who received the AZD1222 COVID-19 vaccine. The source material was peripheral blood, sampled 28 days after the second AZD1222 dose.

CDR3 sequence reads: CASCYSGGGGKFAYEQYF. As DNA, the CDR3 is TGTGCCAGCTGCTATTCGGGGGGAGGGGGCAAGTTTGCCTACGAGCAGTACTTC. This rearrangement joins TRBV28 to TRBJ2-7, with D perhaps assigned TRBD1 or TRBD2 (7 bases each). CDR3 size: 18 residues. Trimming shortened V by 8 bases and J by 2 bases, and 28 bases separated the two germline ends. CDR1 and CDR2 (germline): MDHEN, SYDVKM.